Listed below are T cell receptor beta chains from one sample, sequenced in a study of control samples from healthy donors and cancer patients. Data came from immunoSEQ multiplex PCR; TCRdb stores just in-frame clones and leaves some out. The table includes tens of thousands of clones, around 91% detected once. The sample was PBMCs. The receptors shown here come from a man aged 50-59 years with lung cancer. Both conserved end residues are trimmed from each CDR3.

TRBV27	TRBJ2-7	ASSLAAGGSSVEQY
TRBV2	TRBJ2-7	AATREYEQY
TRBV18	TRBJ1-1	ASSPGQNTEAF
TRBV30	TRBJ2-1	AWDRSSYNEQF
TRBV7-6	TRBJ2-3	ASTLSLGGGTDTQY
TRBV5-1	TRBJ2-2	ASSCAGGPDTGELF
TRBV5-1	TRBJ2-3	ASSFSGGESDTQY
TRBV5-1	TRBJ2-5	ASSLGPLGPETQY
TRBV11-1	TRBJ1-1	ASSRRQVSTEAF
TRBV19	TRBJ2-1	ASSITGGNNEQF
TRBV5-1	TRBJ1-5	ASSLGGGQPQH
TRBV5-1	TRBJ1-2	ASSVQPTVSTNYGYT
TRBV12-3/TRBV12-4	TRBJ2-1	ASSSAWDSEQF
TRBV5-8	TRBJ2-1	ASSLTDYNEQF
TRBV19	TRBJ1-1	ASSIVGLTEAF
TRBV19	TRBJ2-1	ASRVGGRGNEQF
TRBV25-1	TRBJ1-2	ASSVSGTSYGYT
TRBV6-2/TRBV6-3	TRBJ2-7	ASSYSKGTGTPYEQY
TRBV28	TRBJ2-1	ASSLGQLYNEQF
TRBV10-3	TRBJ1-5	AISGEGNQPQH
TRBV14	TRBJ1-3	ASSRKSGGNTIY
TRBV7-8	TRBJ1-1	ASSLGRQVMNTEAF
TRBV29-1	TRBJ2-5	SARGPSGGETQY
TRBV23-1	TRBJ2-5	ASRRGQGDQETQY
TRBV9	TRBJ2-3	ASRRLSTDTQY
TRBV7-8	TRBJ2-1	ASSLAMDRGEQF
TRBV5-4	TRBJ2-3	ASSTGLGTDTQY
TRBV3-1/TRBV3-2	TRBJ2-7	ASSPRWRDEQY
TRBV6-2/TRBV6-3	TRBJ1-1	ASSYPYHSQGSRTEAF
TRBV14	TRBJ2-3	ASSQADTQY
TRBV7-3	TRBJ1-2	ASSLTPGIGYT